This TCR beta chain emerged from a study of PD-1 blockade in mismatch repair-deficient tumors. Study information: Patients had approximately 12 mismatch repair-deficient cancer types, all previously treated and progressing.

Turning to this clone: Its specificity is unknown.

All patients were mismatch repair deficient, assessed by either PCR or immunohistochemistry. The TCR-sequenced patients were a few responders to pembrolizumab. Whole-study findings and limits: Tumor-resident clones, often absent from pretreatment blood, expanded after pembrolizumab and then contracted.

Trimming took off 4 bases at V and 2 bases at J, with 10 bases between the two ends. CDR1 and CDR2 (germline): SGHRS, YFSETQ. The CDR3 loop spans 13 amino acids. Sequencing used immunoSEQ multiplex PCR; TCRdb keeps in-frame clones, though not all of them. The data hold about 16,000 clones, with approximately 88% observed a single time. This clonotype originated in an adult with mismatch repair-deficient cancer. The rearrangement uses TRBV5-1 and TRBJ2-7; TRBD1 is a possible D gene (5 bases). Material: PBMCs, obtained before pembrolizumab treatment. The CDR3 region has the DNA TGCGCCAGCAGCAACCAGGGTACCTACGAGCAGTACTTC. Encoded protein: CASSNQGTYEQYF.